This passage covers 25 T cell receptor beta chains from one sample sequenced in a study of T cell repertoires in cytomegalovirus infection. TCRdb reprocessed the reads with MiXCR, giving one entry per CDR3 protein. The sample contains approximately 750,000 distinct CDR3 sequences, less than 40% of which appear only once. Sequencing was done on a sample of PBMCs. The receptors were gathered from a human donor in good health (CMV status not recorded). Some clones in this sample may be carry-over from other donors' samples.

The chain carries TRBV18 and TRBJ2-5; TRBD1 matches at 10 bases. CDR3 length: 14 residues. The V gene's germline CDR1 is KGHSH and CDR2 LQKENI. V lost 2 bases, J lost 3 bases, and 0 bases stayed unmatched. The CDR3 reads CASSPGTGEETQYF. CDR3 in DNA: TGTGCCAGCTCACCAGGGACAGGGGAAGAGACCCAGTACTTC.

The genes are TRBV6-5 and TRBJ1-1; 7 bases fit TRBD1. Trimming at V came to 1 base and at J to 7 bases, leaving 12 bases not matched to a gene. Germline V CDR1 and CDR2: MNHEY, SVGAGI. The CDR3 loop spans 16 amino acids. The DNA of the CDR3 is TGTGCCAGCAGTTACTACAAGGGGGCGAAGTATGGTGAAGCTTTCTTT. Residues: CASSYYKGAKYGEAFF.

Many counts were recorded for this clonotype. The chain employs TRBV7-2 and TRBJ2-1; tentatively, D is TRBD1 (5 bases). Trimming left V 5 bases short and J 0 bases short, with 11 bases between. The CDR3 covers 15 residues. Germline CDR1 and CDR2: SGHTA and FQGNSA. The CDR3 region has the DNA TGTGCCAGCAGCCCTCAGGGTTACTCCTACAATGAGCAGTTCTTC. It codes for CASSPQGYSYNEQFF. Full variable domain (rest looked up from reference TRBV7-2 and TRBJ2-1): GAGVSQSPSNKVTEKGKDVELRCDPISGHTALYWYRQSLGQGLEFLIYFQGNSAPDKSGLPSDRFSAERTGGSVSTLTIQRTQQEDSAVYLCASSPQGYSYNEQFFGPGTRLTVL.

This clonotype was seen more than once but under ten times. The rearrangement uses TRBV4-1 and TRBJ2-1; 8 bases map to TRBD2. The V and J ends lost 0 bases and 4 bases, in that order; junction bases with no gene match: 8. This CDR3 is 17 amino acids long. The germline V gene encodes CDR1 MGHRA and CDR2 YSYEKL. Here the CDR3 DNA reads TGCGCCAGCAGCCAAGATATGGCGGGGGGCATATACAATGAGCAGTTCTTC. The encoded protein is CASSQDMAGGIYNEQFF.

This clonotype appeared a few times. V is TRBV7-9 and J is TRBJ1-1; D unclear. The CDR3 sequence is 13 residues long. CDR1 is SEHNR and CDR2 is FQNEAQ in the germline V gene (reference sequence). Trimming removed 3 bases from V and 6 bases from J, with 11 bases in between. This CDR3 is CASSFRAVAEAFF. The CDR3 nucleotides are TGTGCCAGCAGCTTCCGGGCGGTGGCTGAAGCTTTCTTT.

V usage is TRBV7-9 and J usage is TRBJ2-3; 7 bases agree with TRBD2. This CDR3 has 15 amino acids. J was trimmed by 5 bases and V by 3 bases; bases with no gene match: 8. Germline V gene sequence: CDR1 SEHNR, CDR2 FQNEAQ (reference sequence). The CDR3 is CASSFREREGDTQYF. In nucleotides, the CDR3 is TGTGCCAGCAGCTTCCGGGAGCGGGAAGGAGATACGCAGTATTTT.

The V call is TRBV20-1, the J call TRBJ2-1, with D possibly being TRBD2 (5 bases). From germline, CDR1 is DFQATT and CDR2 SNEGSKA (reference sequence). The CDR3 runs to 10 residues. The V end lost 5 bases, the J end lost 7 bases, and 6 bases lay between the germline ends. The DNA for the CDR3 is TGCAGTGCTCGGAGGAATGAGCAGTTCTTC. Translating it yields CSARRNEQFF.

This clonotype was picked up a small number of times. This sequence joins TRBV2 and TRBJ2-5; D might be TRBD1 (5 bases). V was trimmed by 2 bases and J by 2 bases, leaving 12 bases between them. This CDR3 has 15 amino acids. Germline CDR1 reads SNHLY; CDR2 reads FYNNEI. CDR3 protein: CASSERSRGQETQYF. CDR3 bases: TGTGCCAGCAGTGAACGTTCAAGGGGTCAAGAGACCCAGTACTTC.

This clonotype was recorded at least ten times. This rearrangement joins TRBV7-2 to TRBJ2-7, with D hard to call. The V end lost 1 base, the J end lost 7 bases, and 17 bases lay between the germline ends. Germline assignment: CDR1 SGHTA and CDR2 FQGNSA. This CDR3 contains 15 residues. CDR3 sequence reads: CASSLEVQVVGEQYF. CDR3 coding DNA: TGTGCCAGCAGCTTAGAAGTGCAGGTGGTGGGGGAGCAGTACTTC.

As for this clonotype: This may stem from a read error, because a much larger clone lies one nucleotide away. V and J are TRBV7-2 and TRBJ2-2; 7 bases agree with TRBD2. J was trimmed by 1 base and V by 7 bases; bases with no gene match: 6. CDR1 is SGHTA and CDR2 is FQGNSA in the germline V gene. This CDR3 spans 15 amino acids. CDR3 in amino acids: CASIWGGLNTGELFF. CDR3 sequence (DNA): TGTGCCAGCATCTGGGGGGGACTGAACACCGGGGAGCTGTTTTTT.

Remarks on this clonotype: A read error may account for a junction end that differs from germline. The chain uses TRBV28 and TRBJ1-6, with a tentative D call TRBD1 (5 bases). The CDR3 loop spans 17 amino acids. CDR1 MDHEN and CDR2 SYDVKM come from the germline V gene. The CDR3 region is CVSIRSAGPLNNSPLHF. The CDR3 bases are TGTGTCAGCATCCGATCGGCAGGGCCGTTAAATAATTCACCCCTCCACTTT.

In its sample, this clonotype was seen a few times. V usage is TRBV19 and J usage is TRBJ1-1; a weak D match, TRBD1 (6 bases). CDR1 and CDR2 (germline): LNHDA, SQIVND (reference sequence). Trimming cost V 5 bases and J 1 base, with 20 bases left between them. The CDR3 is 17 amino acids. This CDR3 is CASSPQEGGARNTEAFF. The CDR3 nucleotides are TGTGCCAGTAGTCCCCAAGAGGGGGGGGCGAGGAACACTGAAGCTTTCTTT.

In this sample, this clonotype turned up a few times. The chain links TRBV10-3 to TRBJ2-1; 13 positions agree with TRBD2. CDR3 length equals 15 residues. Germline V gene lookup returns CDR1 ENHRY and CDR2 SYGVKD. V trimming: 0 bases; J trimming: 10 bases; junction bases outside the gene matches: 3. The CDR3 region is CAISESALAGGEQFF. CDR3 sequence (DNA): TGTGCCATCAGTGAGTCGGCACTAGCGGGAGGGGAGCAGTTCTTC.

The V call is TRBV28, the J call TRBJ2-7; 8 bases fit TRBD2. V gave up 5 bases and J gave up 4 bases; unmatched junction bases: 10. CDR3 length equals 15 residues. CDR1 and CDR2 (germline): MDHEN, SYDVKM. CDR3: CASSTLAGFLYEQYF. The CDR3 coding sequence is TGTGCCAGCAGTACCTTAGCGGGATTCCTTTACGAGCAGTACTTC.

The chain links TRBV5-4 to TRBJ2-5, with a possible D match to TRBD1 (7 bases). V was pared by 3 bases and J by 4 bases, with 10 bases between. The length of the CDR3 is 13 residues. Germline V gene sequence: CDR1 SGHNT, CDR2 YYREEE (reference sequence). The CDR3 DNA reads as TGTGCCAGCAGCTGGAGGGGGCTAGAGACCCAGTACTTC. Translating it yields CASSWRGLETQYF.

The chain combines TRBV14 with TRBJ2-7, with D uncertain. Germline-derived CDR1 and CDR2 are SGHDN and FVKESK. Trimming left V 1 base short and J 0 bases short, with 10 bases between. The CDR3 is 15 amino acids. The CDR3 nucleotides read TGTGCCAGCAGCCAAGGTGGCAGCTACTCCTACGAGCAGTACTTC. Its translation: CASSQGGSYSYEQYF.

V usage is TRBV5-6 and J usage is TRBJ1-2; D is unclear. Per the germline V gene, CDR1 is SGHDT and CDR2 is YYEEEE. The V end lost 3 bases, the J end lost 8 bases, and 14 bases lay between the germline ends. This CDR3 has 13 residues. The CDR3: CASSYRDFQGYTF. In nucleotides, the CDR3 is TGTGCCAGCAGCTACCGGGATTTTCAGGGCTACACCTTC.

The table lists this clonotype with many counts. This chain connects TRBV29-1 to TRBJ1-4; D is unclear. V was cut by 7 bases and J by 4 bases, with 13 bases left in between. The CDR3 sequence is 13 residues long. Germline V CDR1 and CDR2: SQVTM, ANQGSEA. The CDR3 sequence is CSARSASNEKLFF. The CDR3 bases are TGCAGCGCTCGCTCGGCGAGTAATGAAAAACTGTTTTTT.

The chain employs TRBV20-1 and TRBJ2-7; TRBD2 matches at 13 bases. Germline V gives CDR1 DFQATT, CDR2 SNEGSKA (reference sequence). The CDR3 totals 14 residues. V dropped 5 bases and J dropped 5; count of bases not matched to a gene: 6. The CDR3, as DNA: TGCAGTGCTCGGACTAGCGGGAGCGGGGACGAGCAGTACTTC. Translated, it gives CSARTSGSGDEQYF.

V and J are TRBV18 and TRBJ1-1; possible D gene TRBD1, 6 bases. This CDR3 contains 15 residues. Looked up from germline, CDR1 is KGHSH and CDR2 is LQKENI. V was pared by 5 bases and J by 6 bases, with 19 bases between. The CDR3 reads CASSSDRSVTAEAFF. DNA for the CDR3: TGTGCCAGCTCATCCGACAGGTCCGTAACGGCTGAAGCTTTCTTT.

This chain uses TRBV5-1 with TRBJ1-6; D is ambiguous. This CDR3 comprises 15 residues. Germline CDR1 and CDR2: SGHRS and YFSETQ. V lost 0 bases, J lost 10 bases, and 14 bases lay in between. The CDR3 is CASSLARERRSPLHF. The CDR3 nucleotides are TGCGCCAGCAGCTTGGCGAGGGAGAGAAGATCACCCCTCCACTTT. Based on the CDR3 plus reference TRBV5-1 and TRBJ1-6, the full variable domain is KAGVTQTPRYLIKTRGQQVTLSCSPISGHRSVSWYQQTPGQGLQFLFEYFSETQRNKGNFPGRFSGRQFSNSRSEMNVSTLELGDSALYLCASSLARERRSPLHFGNGTRLTVT.

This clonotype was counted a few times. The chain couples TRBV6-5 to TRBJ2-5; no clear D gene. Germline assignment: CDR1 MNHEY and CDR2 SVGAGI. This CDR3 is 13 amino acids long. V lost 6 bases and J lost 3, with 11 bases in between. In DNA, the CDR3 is TGTGCCAGCAGCCCGGATAATGAAGAGACCCAGTACTTC. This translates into CASSPDNEETQYF.

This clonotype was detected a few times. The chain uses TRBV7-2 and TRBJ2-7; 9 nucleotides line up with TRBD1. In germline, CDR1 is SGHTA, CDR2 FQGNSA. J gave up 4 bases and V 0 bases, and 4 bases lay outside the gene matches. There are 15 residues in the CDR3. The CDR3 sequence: CASSLAYRGRYEQYF. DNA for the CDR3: TGTGCCAGCAGCTTAGCGTACAGGGGGCGGTACGAGCAGTACTTC.

CDR3 amino acids: CASSLLQGGREKLFF. The DNA for the CDR3 is TGTGCCAGCAGTCTTCTACAGGGAGGTCGGGAAAAACTGTTTTTT. The genes are TRBV28 and TRBJ1-4; possibly TRBD1 for D (6 bases). The V end lost 5 bases, the J end lost 8 bases, and 18 bases lay between the germline ends. Looked up from germline, CDR1 is MDHEN and CDR2 is SYDVKM. This CDR3 is 15 amino acids long. The full variable domain, completed using reference TRBV28 and TRBJ1-4, is DVKVTQSSRYLVKRTGEKVFLECVQDMDHENMFWYRQDPGLGLRLIYFSYDVKMKEKGDIPEGYSVSREKKERFSLILESASTNQTSMYLCASSLLQGGREKLFFGSGTQLSVL.

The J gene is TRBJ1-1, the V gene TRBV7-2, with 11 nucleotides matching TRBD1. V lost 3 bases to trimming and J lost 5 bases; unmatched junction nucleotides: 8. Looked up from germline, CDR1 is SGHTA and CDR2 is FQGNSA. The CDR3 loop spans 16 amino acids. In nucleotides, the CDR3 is TGTGCCAGCAGCTTCGTGTGGGACAGGGGGGAGACTGAAGCTTTCTTT. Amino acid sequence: CASSFVWDRGETEAFF.